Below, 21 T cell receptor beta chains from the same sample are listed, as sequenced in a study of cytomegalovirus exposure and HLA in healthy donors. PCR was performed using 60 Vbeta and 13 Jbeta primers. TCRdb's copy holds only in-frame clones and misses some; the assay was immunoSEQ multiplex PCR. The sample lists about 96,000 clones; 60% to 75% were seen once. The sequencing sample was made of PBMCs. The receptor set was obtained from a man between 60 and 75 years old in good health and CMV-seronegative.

CDR3 region: CASSHEPGLNEQFF. Here the CDR3 DNA reads TGTGCCAGCAGCCACGAGCCAGGGCTCAATGAGCAGTTCTTC. V is TRBV27 and J is TRBJ2-1; D possibly corresponds to TRBD1 (5 bases). V dropped 6 bases and J dropped 6 bases, with 15 bases sitting between them. Germline V CDR1 and CDR2: MNHEY, SMNVEV (reference sequence). The CDR3 totals 14 residues.

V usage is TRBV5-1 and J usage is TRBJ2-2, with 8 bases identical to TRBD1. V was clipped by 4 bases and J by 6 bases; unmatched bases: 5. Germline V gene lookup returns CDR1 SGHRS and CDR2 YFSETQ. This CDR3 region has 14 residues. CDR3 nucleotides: TGCGCCAGCAGCGAGAGACAGGGGCCCGGGGAGCTGTTTTTT. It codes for CASSERQGPGELFF.

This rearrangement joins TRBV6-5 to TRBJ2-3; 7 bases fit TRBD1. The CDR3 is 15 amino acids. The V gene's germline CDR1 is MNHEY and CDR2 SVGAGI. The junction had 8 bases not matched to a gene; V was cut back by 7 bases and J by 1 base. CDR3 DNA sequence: TGTGCCAGCAAGAGGGGGCCTACTCGCACAGATACGCAGTATTTT. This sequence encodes CASKRGPTRTDTQYF.

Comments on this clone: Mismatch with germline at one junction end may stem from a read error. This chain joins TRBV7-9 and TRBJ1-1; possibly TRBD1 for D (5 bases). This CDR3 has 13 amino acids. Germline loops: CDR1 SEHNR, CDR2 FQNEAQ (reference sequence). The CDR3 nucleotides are TGTTCCAGCAGCTTAGGGGACTGGGCTGAAGCTTTCTTT. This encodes CSSSLGDWAEAFF.

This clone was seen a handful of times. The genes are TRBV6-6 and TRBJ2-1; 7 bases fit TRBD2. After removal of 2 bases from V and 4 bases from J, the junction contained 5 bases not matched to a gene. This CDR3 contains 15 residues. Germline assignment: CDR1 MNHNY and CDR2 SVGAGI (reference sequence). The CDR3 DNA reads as TGTGCCAGCAGTTACAGGGGAGGGATATACAATGAGCAGTTCTTC. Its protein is CASSYRGGIYNEQFF.

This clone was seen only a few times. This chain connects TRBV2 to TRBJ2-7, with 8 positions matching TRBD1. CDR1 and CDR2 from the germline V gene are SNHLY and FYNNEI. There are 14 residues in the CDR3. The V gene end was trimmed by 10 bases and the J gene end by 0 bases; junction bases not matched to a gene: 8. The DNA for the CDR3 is TGTGCCACGGCTGCCGGGACAGGCTCCTACGAGCAGTACTTC. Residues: CATAAGTGSYEQYF.

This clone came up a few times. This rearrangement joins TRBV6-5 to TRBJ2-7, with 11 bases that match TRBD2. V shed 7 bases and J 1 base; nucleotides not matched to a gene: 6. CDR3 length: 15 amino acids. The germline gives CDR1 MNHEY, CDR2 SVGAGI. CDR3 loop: CASTRTSGRSYEQYF. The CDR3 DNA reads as TGTGCCAGCACCCGCACTAGCGGGAGATCCTACGAGCAGTACTTC.

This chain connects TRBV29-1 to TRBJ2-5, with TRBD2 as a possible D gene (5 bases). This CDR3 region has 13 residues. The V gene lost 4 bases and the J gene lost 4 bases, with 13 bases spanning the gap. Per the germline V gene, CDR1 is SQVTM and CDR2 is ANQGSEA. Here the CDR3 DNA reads TGCAGCGTTGGGGAGACTACCCGAGAGACCCAGTACTTC. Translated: CSVGETTRETQYF.

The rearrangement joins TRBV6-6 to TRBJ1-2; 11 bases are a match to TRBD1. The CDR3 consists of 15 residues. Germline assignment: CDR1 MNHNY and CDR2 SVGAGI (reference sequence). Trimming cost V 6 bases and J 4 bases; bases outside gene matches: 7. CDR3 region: CASRGWTGGSYGYTF. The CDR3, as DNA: TGTGCCAGCAGGGGGTGGACAGGGGGCTCCTATGGCTACACCTTC.

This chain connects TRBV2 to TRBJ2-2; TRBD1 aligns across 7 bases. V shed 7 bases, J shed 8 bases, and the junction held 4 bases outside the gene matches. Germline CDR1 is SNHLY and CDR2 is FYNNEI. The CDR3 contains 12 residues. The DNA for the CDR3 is TGTGCCAGCACTACAGGGGCAGGGGAGCTGTTTTTT. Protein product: CASTTGAGELFF.

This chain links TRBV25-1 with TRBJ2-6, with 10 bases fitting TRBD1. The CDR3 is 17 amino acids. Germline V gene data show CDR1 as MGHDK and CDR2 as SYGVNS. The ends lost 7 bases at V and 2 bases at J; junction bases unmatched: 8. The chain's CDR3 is CASTPGQGTAGANVLTF. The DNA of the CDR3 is TGTGCCAGCACCCCGGGACAGGGGACCGCTGGGGCCAACGTCCTGACTTTC.

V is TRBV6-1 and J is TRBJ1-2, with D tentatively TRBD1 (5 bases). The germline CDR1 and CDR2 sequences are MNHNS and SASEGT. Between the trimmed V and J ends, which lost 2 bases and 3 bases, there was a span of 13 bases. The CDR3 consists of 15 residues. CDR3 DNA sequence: TGTGCCAGCAGTGAATCGGCAGGGCTAGACTATGGCTACACCTTC. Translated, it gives CASSESAGLDYGYTF.

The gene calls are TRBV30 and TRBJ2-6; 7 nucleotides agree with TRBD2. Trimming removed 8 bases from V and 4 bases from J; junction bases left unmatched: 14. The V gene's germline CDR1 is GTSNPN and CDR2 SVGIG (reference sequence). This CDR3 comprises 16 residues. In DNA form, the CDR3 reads TGTGCCCGGCTGAGACTAGCCCCCTGGGGGGCCAACGTCCTGACTTTC. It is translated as CARLRLAPWGANVLTF.

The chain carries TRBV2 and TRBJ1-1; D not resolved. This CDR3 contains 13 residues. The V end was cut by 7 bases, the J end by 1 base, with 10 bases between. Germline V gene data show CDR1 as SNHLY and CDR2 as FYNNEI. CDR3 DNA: TGTGCCAGCACGGTCACTGAGAACACTGAAGCTTTCTTT. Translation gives CASTVTENTEAFF.

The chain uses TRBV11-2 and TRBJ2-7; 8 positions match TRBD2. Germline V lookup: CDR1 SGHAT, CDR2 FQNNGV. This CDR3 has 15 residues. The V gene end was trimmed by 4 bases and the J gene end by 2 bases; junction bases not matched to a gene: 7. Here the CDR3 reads CASSSWAGGTYEQYF. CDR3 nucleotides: TGTGCCAGCAGCTCCTGGGCGGGGGGAACCTACGAGCAGTACTTC.

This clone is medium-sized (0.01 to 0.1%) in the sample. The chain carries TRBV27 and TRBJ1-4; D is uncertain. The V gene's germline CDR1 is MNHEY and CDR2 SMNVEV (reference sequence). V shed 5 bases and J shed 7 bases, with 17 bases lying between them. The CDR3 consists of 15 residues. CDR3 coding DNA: TGTGCCAGCAGTCAAGGTATAGGGAGAGGTGAAAAACTGTTTTTT. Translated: CASSQGIGRGEKLFF.

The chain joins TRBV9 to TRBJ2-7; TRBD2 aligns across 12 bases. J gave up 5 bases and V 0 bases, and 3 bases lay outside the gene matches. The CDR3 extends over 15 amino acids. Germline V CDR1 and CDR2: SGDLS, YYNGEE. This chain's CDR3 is CASSVGTSGIHEQYF. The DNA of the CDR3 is TGTGCCAGCAGCGTAGGGACTAGCGGGATCCACGAGCAGTACTTC. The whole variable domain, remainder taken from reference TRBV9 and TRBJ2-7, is DSGVTQTPKHLITATGQRVTLRCSPRSGDLSVYWYQQSLDQGLQFLIQYYNGEERAKGNILERFSAQQFPDLHSELNLSSLELGDSALYFCASSVGTSGIHEQYFGPGTRLTVT.

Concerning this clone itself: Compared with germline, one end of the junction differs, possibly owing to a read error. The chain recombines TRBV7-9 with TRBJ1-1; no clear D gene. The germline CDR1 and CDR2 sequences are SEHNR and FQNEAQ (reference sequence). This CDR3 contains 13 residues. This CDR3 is CSSNLQMNTEAFF. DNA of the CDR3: TGTTCCAGCAACTTACAGATGAACACTGAAGCTTTCTTT. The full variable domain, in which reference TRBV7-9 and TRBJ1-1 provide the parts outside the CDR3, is DTGVSQNPRHKITKRGQNVTFRCDPISEHNRLYWYRQTLGQGPEFLTYFQNEAQLEKSRLLSDRFSAERPKGSFSTLEIQRTEQGDSAMYLCSSNLQMNTEAFFGQGTRLTVV.

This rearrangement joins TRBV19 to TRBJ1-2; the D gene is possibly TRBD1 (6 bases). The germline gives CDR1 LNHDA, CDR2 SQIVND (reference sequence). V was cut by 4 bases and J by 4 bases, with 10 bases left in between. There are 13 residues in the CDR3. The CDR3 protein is CASSNRDTYGYTF. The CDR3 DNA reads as TGTGCCAGTAGTAACCGGGACACCTATGGCTACACCTTC.

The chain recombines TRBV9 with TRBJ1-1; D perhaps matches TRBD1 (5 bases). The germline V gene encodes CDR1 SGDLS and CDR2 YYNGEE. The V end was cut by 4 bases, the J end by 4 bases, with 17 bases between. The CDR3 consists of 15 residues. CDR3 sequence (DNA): TGTGCCAGCAGCCCCCGGGGGGAGGTGCCCACTGAAGCTTTCTTT. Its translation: CASSPRGEVPTEAFF. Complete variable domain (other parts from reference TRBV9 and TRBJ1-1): DSGVTQTPKHLITATGQRVTLRCSPRSGDLSVYWYQQSLDQGLQFLIQYYNGEERAKGNILERFSAQQFPDLHSELNLSSLELGDSALYFCASSPRGEVPTEAFFGQGTRLTVV.

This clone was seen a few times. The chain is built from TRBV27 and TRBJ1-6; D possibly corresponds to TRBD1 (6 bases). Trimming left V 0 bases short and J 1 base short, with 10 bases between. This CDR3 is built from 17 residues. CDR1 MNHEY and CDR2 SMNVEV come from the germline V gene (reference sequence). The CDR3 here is CASSLSGGRSYNSPLHF. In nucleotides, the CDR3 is TGTGCCAGCAGTTTATCAGGGGGTCGATCCTATAATTCACCCCTCCACTTT.